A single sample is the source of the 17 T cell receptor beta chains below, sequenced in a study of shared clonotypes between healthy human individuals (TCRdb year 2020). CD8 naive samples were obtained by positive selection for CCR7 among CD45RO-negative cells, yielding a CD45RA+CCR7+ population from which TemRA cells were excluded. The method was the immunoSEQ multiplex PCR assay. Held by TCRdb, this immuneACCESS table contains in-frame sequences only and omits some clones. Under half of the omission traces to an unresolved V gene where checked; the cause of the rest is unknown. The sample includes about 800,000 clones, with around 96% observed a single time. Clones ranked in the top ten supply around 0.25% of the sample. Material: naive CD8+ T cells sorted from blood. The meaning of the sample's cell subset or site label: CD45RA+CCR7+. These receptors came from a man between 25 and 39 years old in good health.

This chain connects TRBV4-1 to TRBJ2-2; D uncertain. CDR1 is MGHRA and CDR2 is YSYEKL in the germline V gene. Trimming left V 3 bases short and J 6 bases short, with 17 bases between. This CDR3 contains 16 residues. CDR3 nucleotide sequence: TGCGCCAGCAGCCAGATGGTCAGGCTTAACGCCGGGGAGCTGTTTTTT. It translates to CASSQMVRLNAGELFF.

CDR3 in amino acids: CASLLAGENEQFF. The CDR3 coding sequence is TGTGCCAGCCTTCTAGCGGGAGAAAATGAGCAGTTCTTC. The chain employs TRBV5-5 and TRBJ2-1; 10 bases match TRBD2. This CDR3 region has 13 residues. Germline-derived CDR1 and CDR2 are SGHKS and YYEKEE (reference sequence). The V and J ends lost 7 bases and 7 bases, in that order; junction bases with no gene match: 5.

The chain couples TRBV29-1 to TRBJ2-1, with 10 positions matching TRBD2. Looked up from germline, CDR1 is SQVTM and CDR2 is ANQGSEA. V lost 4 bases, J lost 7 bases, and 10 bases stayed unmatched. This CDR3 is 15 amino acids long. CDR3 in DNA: TGCAGCGTTGGGTTTCTAGCGGGAGTTGGTAATGAGCAGTTCTTC. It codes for CSVGFLAGVGNEQFF.

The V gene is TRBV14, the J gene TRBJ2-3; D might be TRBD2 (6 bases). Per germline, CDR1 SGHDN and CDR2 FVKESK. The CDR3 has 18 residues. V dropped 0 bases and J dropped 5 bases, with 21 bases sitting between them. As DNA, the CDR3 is TGTGCCAGCAGCCAAGACCTAACGGAGGGTCCGTTGATAGATACGCAGTATTTT. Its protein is CASSQDLTEGPLIDTQYF. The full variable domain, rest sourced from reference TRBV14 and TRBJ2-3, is EAGVTQFPSHSVIEKGQTVTLRCDPISGHDNLYWYRRVMGKEIKFLLHFVKESKQDESGMPNNRFLAERTGGTYSTLKVQPAELEDSGVYFCASSQDLTEGPLIDTQYFGPGTRLTVL.

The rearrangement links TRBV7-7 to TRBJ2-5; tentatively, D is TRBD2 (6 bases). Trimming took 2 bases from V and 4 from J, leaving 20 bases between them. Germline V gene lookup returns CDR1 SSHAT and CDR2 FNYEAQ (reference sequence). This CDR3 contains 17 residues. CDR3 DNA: TGTGCCAGCAGCTTAAATGAGCGGGCTATCGAGGGAGAGACCCAGTACTTC. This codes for CASSLNERAIEGETQYF.

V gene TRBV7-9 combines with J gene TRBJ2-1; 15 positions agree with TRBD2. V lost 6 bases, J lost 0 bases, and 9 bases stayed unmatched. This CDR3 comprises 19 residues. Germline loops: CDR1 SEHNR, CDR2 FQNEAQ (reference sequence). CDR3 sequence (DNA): TGTGCCAGCAGAGTTACCGGGACTAGCGGGAGGAGCTCCTACAATGAGCAGTTCTTC. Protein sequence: CASRVTGTSGRSSYNEQFF.

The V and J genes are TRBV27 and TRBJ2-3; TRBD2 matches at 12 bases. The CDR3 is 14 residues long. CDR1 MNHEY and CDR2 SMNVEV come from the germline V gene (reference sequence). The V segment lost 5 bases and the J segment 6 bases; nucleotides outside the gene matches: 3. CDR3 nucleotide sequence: TGTGCCAGCAGTCGACTAGCGGGAGACGATACGCAGTATTTT. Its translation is CASSRLAGDDTQYF.

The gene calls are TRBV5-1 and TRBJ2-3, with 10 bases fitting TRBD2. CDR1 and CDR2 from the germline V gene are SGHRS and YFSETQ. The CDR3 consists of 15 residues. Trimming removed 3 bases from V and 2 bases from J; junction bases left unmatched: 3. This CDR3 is CASSSGLADTDTQYF. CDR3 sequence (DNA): TGCGCCAGCAGCTCCGGACTAGCGGACACAGATACGCAGTATTTT.

The DNA of the CDR3 is TGTGCCAGCAGCTTAGGTTCTGCAACTGAAGCTTTCTTT. Residues: CASSLGSATEAFF. V usage is TRBV7-3 and J usage is TRBJ1-1; D gene ambiguous. The V gene's germline CDR1 is SGHTA and CDR2 FQGTGA. V lost 2 bases and J lost 5, with 9 bases in between. The CDR3 loop spans 13 amino acids.

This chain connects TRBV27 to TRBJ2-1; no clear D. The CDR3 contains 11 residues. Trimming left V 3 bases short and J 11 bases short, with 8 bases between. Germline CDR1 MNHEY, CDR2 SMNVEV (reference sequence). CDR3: CASSFDGKQFF. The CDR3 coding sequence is TGTGCCAGCAGTTTTGACGGAAAGCAGTTCTTC.

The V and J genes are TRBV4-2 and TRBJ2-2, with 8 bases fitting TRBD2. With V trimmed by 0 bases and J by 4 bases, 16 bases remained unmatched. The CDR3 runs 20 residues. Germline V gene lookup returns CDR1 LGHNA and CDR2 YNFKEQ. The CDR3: CASSQDPLFGGRTSTGELFF. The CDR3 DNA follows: TGTGCCAGCAGCCAAGATCCCCTTTTCGGCGGGAGGACGAGCACCGGGGAGCTGTTTTTT.

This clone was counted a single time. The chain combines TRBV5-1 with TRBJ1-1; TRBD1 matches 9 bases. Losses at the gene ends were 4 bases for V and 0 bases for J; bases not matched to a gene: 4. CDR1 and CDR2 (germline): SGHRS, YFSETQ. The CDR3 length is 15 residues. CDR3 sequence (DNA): TGCGCCAGCAGCCCCAGGACAGGGGTGAACACTGAAGCTTTCTTT. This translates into CASSPRTGVNTEAFF. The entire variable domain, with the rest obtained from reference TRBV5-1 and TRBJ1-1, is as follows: KAGVTQTPRYLIKTRGQQVTLSCSPISGHRSVSWYQQTPGQGLQFLFEYFSETQRNKGNFPGRFSGRQFSNSRSEMNVSTLELGDSALYLCASSPRTGVNTEAFFGQGTRLTVV.

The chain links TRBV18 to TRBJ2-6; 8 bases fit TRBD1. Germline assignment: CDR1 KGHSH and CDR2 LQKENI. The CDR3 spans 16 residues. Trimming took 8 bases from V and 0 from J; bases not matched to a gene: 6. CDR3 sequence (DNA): TGTGCCAGCGCTCGGGACAGGCACTCTGGGGCCAACGTCCTGACTTTC. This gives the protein CASARDRHSGANVLTF.

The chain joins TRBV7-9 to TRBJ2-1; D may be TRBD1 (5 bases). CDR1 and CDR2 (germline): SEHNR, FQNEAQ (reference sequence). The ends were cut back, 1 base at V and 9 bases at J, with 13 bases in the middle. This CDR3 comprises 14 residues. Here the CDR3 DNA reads TGTGCCAGCAGCTTAGTTCAGGGTTTTAGTGAGCAGTTCTTC. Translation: CASSLVQGFSEQFF.

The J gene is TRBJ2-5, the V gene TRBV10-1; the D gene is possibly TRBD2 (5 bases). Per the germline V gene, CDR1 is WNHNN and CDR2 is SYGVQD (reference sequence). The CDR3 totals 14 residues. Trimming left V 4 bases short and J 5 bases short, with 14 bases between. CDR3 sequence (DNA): TGCGCCAGCAGTGGCGAGGGTCGGATCGAGACCCAGTACTTC. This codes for CASSGEGRIETQYF.

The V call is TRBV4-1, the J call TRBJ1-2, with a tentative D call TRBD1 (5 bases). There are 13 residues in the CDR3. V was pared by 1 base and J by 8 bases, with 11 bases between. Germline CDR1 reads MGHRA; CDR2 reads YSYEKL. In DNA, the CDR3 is TGCGCCAGCAGCCAAGGTCAGGGCTGGGGCTACACCTTC. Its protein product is CASSQGQGWGYTF.

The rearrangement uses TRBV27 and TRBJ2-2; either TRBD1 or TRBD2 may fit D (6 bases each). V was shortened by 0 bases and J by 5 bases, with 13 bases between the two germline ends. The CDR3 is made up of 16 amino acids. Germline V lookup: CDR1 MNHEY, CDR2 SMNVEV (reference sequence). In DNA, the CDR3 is TGTGCCAGCAGTTTATCTTCAGGGGACTGGACCGGGGAGCTGTTTTTT. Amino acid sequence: CASSLSSGDWTGELFF.